The 8 T cell receptor beta chains listed next were all sequenced from one sample in a study of blood T cell repertoires in COVID-19. The protocol was immunoSEQ multiplex PCR, while the TCRdb copy is restricted to in-frame clones and leaves out a portion. Of some 50,000 clones listed, roughly 80% were seen once; the top ten hold about 4.4%. Input material: peripheral blood. All receptors derive from a man aged 50 to 59 with active COVID-19.

The J gene is TRBJ2-2, the V gene TRBV18, with a tentative D call TRBD1 (5 bases). V dropped 3 bases and J dropped 0 bases, with 17 bases sitting between them. CDR1 and CDR2 (germline): KGHSH, LQKENI. The CDR3 extends over 18 amino acids. As DNA, the CDR3 is TGTGCCAGCTCACCGGCGGTGGACATCGTCGCGAACACCGGGGAGCTGTTTTTT. Translated, it gives CASSPAVDIVANTGELFF.

This chain uses TRBV4-2 with TRBJ1-5, with a possible D match to TRBD1 (5 bases). The V end was cut by 0 bases, the J end by 5 bases, with 14 bases between. Germline CDR1 and CDR2: LGHNA and YNFKEQ. The CDR3 covers 16 residues. The CDR3 sequence is CASSQDGGGGYQPQHF. The CDR3 region has the DNA TGTGCCAGCAGCCAAGACGGGGGAGGAGGCTATCAGCCCCAGCATTTT.

The rearrangement joins TRBV7-2 to TRBJ2-2; D ambiguous. Trimming stripped 5 bases from V and 4 bases from J, with 5 bases between. Per germline, CDR1 SGHTA and CDR2 FQGNSA. CDR3 length: 12 residues. The CDR3 loop is CASSLRTGELFF. The CDR3 DNA sequence: TGTGCCAGCAGCCTTCGCACCGGGGAGCTGTTTTTT.

V is TRBV28 and J is TRBJ1-6, with 9 nucleotides matching TRBD1. J was trimmed by 11 bases and V by 6 bases; bases with no gene match: 11. The CDR3 loop spans 15 amino acids. The V gene's germline CDR1 is MDHEN and CDR2 SYDVKM. CDR3 protein: CASRTGQGLTTPLHF. In nucleotides, the CDR3 is TGTGCCAGCAGAACGGGACAGGGCCTTACGACACCCCTCCACTTT.

V gene TRBV3-1 (or the pseudogene TRBV3-2) combines with J gene TRBJ2-5, with D maybe TRBD1 (5 bases). The CDR3 extends over 15 amino acids. Trimming took 2 bases from V and 5 from J, leaving 15 bases between them. Germline V gene lookup returns CDR1 LGHDT and CDR2 YNNKEL (reference sequence). Here the CDR3 reads CASSQLGALLETQYF. The CDR3, as DNA: TGTGCCAGCAGCCAACTAGGGGCCCTGCTGGAGACCCAGTACTTC.

The V and J genes are TRBV10-1 and TRBJ2-3; possibly TRBD1 for D (5 bases). The CDR3 loop spans 16 amino acids. Trimming shortened V by 4 bases and J by 1 base, and 15 bases separated the two germline ends. Germline CDR1 is WNHNN and CDR2 is SYGVQD (reference sequence). CDR3 protein: CASSGGAPEGTDTQYF. In nucleotides, the CDR3 is TGCGCCAGCAGTGGTGGGGCTCCCGAGGGCACAGATACGCAGTATTTT.

The table lists this clone with a few counts. The V call is TRBV2, the J call TRBJ1-2; maybe TRBD1 (6 bases). This CDR3 has 13 amino acids. CDR1 and CDR2 from the germline V gene are SNHLY and FYNNEI. V was cut by 3 bases and J by 7 bases, with 12 bases left in between. The CDR3 coding sequence is TGTGCCAGCAGTGATACGGCAGGGGTTGGCTACACCTTC. This sequence encodes CASSDTAGVGYTF.

This rearrangement joins TRBV5-1 to TRBJ1-4, with TRBD1 matching over 9 bases. CDR3 length: 16 amino acids. V lost 4 bases and J lost 5; bases outside the gene matches: 9. Germline CDR1 SGHRS, CDR2 YFSETQ. DNA of the CDR3: TGCGCCAGCAGCACCGGGACAGGGTCAGGCAATGAAAAACTGTTTTTT. Translating gives CASSTGTGSGNEKLFF.